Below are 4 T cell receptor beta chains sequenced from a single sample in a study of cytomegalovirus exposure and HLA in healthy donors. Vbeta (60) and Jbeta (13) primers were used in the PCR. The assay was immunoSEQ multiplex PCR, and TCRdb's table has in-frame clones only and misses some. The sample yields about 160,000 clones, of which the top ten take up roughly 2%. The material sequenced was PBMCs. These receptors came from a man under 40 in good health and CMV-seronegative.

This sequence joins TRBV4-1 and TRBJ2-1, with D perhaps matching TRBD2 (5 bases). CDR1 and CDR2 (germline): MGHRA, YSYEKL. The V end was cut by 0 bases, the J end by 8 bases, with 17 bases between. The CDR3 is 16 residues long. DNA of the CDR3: TGCGCCAGCAGCCAAGATTCGCCGGGAAGATCCGATGAGCAGTTCTTC. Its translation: CASSQDSPGRSDEQFF.

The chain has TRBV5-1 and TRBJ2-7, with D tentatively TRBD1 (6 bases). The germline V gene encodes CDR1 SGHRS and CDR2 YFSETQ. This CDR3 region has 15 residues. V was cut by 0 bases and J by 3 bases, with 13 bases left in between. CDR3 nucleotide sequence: TGCGCCAGCAGCTTGGTCCCGGAACAGGGCTACGAGCAGTACTTC. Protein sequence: CASSLVPEQGYEQYF. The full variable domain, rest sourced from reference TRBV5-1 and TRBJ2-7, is KAGVTQTPRYLIKTRGQQVTLSCSPISGHRSVSWYQQTPGQGLQFLFEYFSETQRNKGNFPGRFSGRQFSNSRSEMNVSTLELGDSALYLCASSLVPEQGYEQYFGPGTRLTVT.

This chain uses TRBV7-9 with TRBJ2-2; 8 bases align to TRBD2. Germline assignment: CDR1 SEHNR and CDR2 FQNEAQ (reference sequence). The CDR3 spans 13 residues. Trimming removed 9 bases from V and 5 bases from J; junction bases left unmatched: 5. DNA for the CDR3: TGTGCCAGAGATAGCGGGGCAACCGGGGAGCTGTTTTTT. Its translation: CARDSGATGELFF.

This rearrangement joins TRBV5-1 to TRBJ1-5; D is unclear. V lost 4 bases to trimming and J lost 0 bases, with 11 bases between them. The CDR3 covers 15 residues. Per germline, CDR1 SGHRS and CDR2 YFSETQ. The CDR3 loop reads CASSMMGDSNQPQHF. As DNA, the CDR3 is TGCGCCAGCAGCATGATGGGAGATAGCAATCAGCCCCAGCATTTT.